The next 24 T cell receptor beta chains were all read from a single sample in a study of regulatory T cells in long-lasting Graves disease. Time point of the sample: persistent/refractory GD, antithyroid drugs over 5 years with positive TRAb. Preparation of the TCR library used RNA extracted from PBMCs. Both iRepertoire HTBI primers and Arm-PCR of CDR3 regions were used to build the TCR beta libraries. In TCRdb, the multiplex PCR reads were re-called with MiXCR into one record per CDR3 protein. The profile covers roughly 400,000 distinct CDR3 sequences, with around 20% appearing a single time and roughly an eighth taken by the ten largest. The source was peripheral blood mononuclear cells (PBMCs), collected when the disease was refractory, from a patient treated with antithyroid drugs. These receptors were collected from a female donor with Graves disease.

This clonotype was seen repeatedly, ten times or more. The chain carries TRBV4-1 and TRBJ2-5, with a tentative D call TRBD2 (5 bases). Germline V gene sequence: CDR1 MGHRA, CDR2 YSYEKL. V gave up 2 bases and J gave up 5 bases, with 15 bases separating them. There are 15 residues in the CDR3. CDR3 residues: CASSQSNVGGETQYF. The CDR3 nucleotides read TGCGCCAGCAGCCAAAGTAATGTAGGCGGGGAGACCCAGTACTTC.

This clonotype was detected a few times. This chain connects TRBV7-9 to TRBJ1-4; D might be TRBD1 (6 bases). Germline CDR1 SEHNR, CDR2 FQNEAQ (reference sequence). The length of the CDR3 is 17 residues. V was clipped by 6 bases and J by 6 bases, with 23 bases between them. The CDR3 DNA reads TGTGCCAGCAGTTCCAGCCGGAAGGGGGGCGATCATGAAAAACTGTTTTTT. It yields the protein CASSSSRKGGDHEKLFF.

At least ten counts were recorded for this clonotype. This chain connects TRBV11-1 to TRBJ1-1; 8 bases agree with TRBD1. The V gene's germline CDR1 is SGHAT and CDR2 FQDESV (reference sequence). The V and J ends lost 7 bases and 1 base, in that order; junction bases with no gene match: 5. This CDR3 contains 14 residues. In DNA form, the CDR3 reads TGTGCCAGCAAGTTGACAGGGGCGAACACTGAAGCTTTCTTT. The encoded protein is CASKLTGANTEAFF.

This chain's CDR3 is CSAGREQGINTEAFF. The CDR3 DNA is TGCAGTGCTGGCCGAGAACAGGGGATAAACACTGAAGCTTTCTTT. The chain links TRBV20-1 to TRBJ1-1; 7 nucleotides agree with TRBD1. The germline gives CDR1 DFQATT, CDR2 SNEGSKA (reference sequence). The J segment lost 2 bases and the V segment lost 5 bases, leaving 11 bases of the junction unmatched. The CDR3 is 15 residues long.

CDR3 sequence reads: CASSIDWTGFLQPQHF. The CDR3 DNA reads as TGTGCCAGTAGTATAGATTGGACAGGGTTTCTACAGCCCCAGCATTTT. V is TRBV19 and J is TRBJ1-5, with TRBD1 identical over 8 bases. CDR1 is LNHDA, CDR2 SQIVND, per germline (reference sequence). The CDR3 totals 16 residues. J gave up 7 bases and V 0 bases, and 8 bases lay outside the gene matches.

This clonotype has at least ten counts. The chain carries TRBV20-1 and TRBJ1-2, with a tentative D call TRBD1 (6 bases). The V end lost 4 bases, the J end lost 7 bases, and 13 bases lay between the germline ends. The CDR3 length is 12 residues. CDR1 is DFQATT and CDR2 is SNEGSKA in the germline V gene (reference sequence). CDR3 in amino acids: CSAMGAEAGYTF. In DNA, the CDR3 is TGCAGTGCTATGGGGGCGGAGGCTGGCTACACCTTC.

This clonotype was seen more than once but under ten times. The chain employs TRBV29-1 and TRBJ2-7, with unresolved D. The CDR3 totals 11 residues. Germline V lookup: CDR1 SQVTM, CDR2 ANQGSEA. V shed 8 bases and J shed 6 bases, with 14 bases lying between them. Here the CDR3 DNA reads TGCAGCCCCTGCCTACAGAGCGAGCAGTACTTC. This translates into CSPCLQSEQYF.

In this sample, this clonotype turned up a few times. This chain links TRBV29-1 with TRBJ1-4, with D uncertain. The ends were cut back, 4 bases at V and 2 bases at J, with 8 bases in the middle. Germline CDR1 is SQVTM and CDR2 is ANQGSEA. The CDR3 has 13 residues. As DNA, the CDR3 is TGCAGCGTTGTAAAGGCCACTAATGAAAAACTGTTTTTT. Translating gives CSVVKATNEKLFF.

In this sample, this clonotype turned up many times. The chain has TRBV28 and TRBJ2-5; D is unclear. Germline CDR1 reads MDHEN; CDR2 reads SYDVKM. The CDR3 consists of 13 residues. V was shortened by 6 bases and J by 7 bases, with 15 bases between the two germline ends. CDR3 in amino acids: CASSEVGVGTQYF. In DNA form, the CDR3 reads TGTGCCAGCAGCGAAGTTGGGGTTGGGACCCAGTACTTC.

This clonotype has only a few counts. This chain joins TRBV5-1 and TRBJ2-7, with 7 positions matching TRBD1. Per the germline V gene, CDR1 is SGHRS and CDR2 is YFSETQ. CDR3 length: 15 amino acids. J lost 6 bases, V lost 4 bases, and 13 bases had no gene match. For the CDR3, the DNA is TGCGCCAGCAGCATCGCACAGGGGTGGACGAGCGAGCAGTACTTC. It translates to CASSIAQGWTSEQYF.

The chain carries TRBV12-3 or TRBV12-4 and TRBJ2-3; 9 bases align to TRBD2. CDR3 length equals 15 residues. After removal of 6 bases from V and 6 bases from J, the junction contained 10 bases not matched to a gene. CDR3 in amino acids: CASRKGLAGFDTQYF. As DNA, the CDR3 is TGTGCCAGCAGAAAGGGACTAGCTGGATTTGATACGCAGTATTTT.

The CDR3 DNA is TGCAGTGCTTTCGACAGGGTCCTACCGAACACTGAAGCTTTCTTT. This translates into CSAFDRVLPNTEAFF. This chain uses TRBV20-1 with TRBJ1-1; TRBD1 aligns across 7 bases. Looked up from germline, CDR1 is DFQATT and CDR2 is SNEGSKA (reference sequence). CDR3 length: 15 residues. V shed 5 bases, J shed 1 base, and the junction held 10 bases outside the gene matches.

CDR3 coding DNA: TGTGCCAGCAGCCGATCAGGGCCAAATATGGAGTACTTC. Translation gives CASSRSGPNMEYF. This chain links TRBV5-5 with TRBJ2-7; a weak D match, TRBD1 (5 bases). Germline-derived CDR1 and CDR2 are SGHKS and YYEKEE (reference sequence). This CDR3 has 13 amino acids. Trimming removed 4 bases at V and 11 bases at J, with 19 bases between.

This clonotype appeared many times. The gene calls are TRBV20-1 and TRBJ1-6; TRBD1 might be the D (6 bases). The CDR3 spans 13 residues. Trimming shortened V by 5 bases and J by 5 bases, and 10 bases separated the two germline ends. The V gene's germline CDR1 is DFQATT and CDR2 SNEGSKA (reference sequence). The CDR3 is CSASGTNNSPLHF. The CDR3 region has the DNA TGCAGTGCTTCCGGGACAAATAATTCACCCCTCCACTTT.

This clonotype was counted ten times or more. The rearrangement links TRBV29-1 to TRBJ2-5; 7 bases line up with TRBD2. Germline trimming cut 5 bases from V and 2 bases from J; bases unmatched to any gene: 11. This CDR3 region has 15 residues. Germline values: CDR1 SQVTM, CDR2 ANQGSEA. The CDR3 DNA follows: TGCAGCGTTTCTCCGCCGGGGCGGGAGCAAGAGACCCAGTACTTC. It translates to CSVSPPGREQETQYF.

The sample holds many counts of this clonotype. The chain employs TRBV9 and TRBJ2-2; D is undetermined. The germline V and J ends were trimmed by 2 bases and 3 bases, with 2 bases remaining between them. CDR1 and CDR2 from the germline V gene are SGDLS and YYNGEE. The CDR3 runs to 12 residues. The CDR3 protein is CASSVYTGELFF. In DNA form, the CDR3 reads TGTGCCAGCAGCGTCTACACCGGGGAGCTGTTTTTT.

There are many counts of this clonotype. The chain recombines TRBV30 with TRBJ2-7, with 8 positions matching TRBD1. The germline V gene encodes CDR1 GTSNPN and CDR2 SVGIG (reference sequence). Trimming at V came to 0 bases and at J to 3 bases, leaving 4 bases not matched to a gene. The CDR3 has 14 residues. The CDR3 is CAWSVGTGNYEQYF. The CDR3 DNA sequence: TGTGCCTGGAGTGTAGGGACAGGTAACTACGAGCAGTACTTC.

With respect to this clonotype: A far bigger clonotype differs at one base, so this is likely a read error. This sequence joins TRBV11-2 and TRBJ1-1, with 8 nucleotides matching TRBD1. Matching the DNA end better, TRBJ1-6 makes the J call doubtful. From germline, CDR1 is SGHAT and CDR2 FQNNGV. The CDR3 spans 14 residues. CDR3 in amino acids: CASGFGQGHPPLHF. Written as DNA, the CDR3 is TGTGCCAGCGGATTCGGACAGGGACATCCACCCCTCCACTTT.

Of note for this clonotype: In this CDR3 the conserved last residue, phenylalanine or tryptophan, is missing, so a read error is likely. The gene calls are TRBV29-1 and TRBJ2-2, with 7 positions matching TRBD1. The CDR3 is made up of 13 amino acids. Unmatched junction bases numbered 2, after V lost 6 bases and J lost 1 base. Germline V gene data show CDR1 as SQVTM and CDR2 as ANQGSEA. Here the CDR3 DNA reads TGCAGCGTAGACAGGGAGAACACCGGGGAGCTGTTTTCT. It translates to CSVDRENTGELFS.

V is TRBV20-1 and J is TRBJ2-7, with D perhaps TRBD1 or TRBD2 (5 bases each). The germline gives CDR1 DFQATT, CDR2 SNEGSKA (reference sequence). With 5 bases removed from V and 2 bases from J, the gap between germline ends came to 13 bases. This CDR3 is 13 amino acids long. The CDR3: CSAAGTATYEQYF. The CDR3 DNA reads as TGCAGTGCTGCCGGGACCGCCACCTACGAGCAGTACTTC.

This clonotype was picked up a small number of times. The V call is TRBV6-5, the J call TRBJ1-5; D perhaps matches TRBD1 (5 bases). Germline V gene lookup returns CDR1 MNHEY and CDR2 SVGAGI. V lost 4 bases and J lost 2, with 12 bases in between. CDR3 length: 15 residues. The CDR3 region has the DNA TGTGCCAGCAGTTCGACAGTGAGGGGCAATCAGCCCCAGCATTTT. Translation: CASSSTVRGNQPQHF.

The sample holds many counts of this clonotype. J is TRBJ2-7 and V is TRBV3-1; no reliable D call. CDR1 is LGHDT, CDR2 YNNKEL, per germline (reference sequence). V was cut by 5 bases and J by 0 bases, with 11 bases left in between. CDR3 length: 14 residues. As DNA, the CDR3 is TGTGCCAGCAGCTTCCGTGGGCGCTCCTACGAGCAGTACTTC. Translating gives CASSFRGRSYEQYF.

This clonotype has ten or more counts. The chain has TRBV6-2 or TRBV6-3 and TRBJ2-7, with 7 bases fitting TRBD1. The V segment lost 7 bases and the J segment 0 bases; nucleotides outside the gene matches: 9. There are 15 residues in the CDR3. CDR1 is MNHEY and CDR2 is SVGEGT in the germline V gene. The CDR3 loop is CASTRQGTSSYEQYF. The CDR3 nucleotides read TGTGCCAGCACCCGACAGGGCACTAGCTCCTACGAGCAGTACTTC.

This clonotype was counted once. The CDR3 spells CASNDAANTGELFF. The CDR3 nucleotides are TGTGCCAGTAATGACGCCGCGAACACCGGGGAGCTGTTTTTT. The V call is TRBV19, the J call TRBJ2-2, with D unresolved. The CDR3 extends over 14 amino acids. V shed 7 bases and J shed 0 bases, with 9 bases lying between them. Germline CDR1 is LNHDA and CDR2 is SQIVND (reference sequence).